This TCR beta chain was obtained from a study of lymphopenia after photon versus proton radiotherapy. Findings and limits, study-wide: Only patients who died were analyzed for survival; proton advantage is unproven.

In its sample, this clone was seen once. Its specificity is not known. Germline CDR1 SGHAT, CDR2 FQNNGV. The CDR3 loop spans 14 amino acids. Trimming removed 5 bases from V and 6 bases from J; junction bases left unmatched: 5. TCRdb's copy holds only in-frame clones and misses some; the assay was immunoSEQ multiplex PCR. Here the sample spans 30,000 to 40,000 clones, 84% being singletons. The chain uses TRBV11-2 and TRBJ1-5; 9 positions match TRBD1. Sequenced here: peripheral blood, sampled from a patient treated with proton-based radiotherapy. The TCR comes from a woman in her 70s with pancreatic cancer. The CDR3, as DNA: TGTGCCAGCAGCCGGGACAGGGCTGGTCAGCCCCAGCATTTT. This translates into CASSRDRAGQPQHF.